In its sample, the clone carrying this T cell receptor (beta chain) was seen a few times. This sample was included in a study of cytomegalovirus exposure and HLA in healthy donors. This PCR relied on a set of 60 Vbeta primers and 13 Jbeta primers. Data came from immunoSEQ multiplex PCR; TCRdb stores just in-frame clones and leaves some out. Of 100,000 to 150,000 clones listed, approximately 82% are singletons. The V gene's germline CDR1 is SGHTS and CDR2 YDEGEE. V dropped 1 base and J dropped 1; count of bases not matched to a gene: 4. CDR3 size: 16 residues. The chain links TRBV5-8 to TRBJ2-1; the match to TRBD1 covers 8 bases. The sequencing sample was made of PBMCs. The receptor was isolated from a man between 18 and 29 years old in good health and CMV-seropositive. The CDR3 DNA is TGTGCCAGCAGCTTGCGGACAGGGATTTCCTACAATGAGCAGTTCTTC. Protein: CASSLRTGISYNEQFF.